Sequencing of this T cell receptor (beta chain) was carried out in a study of T-cell reconstitution after alpha-beta-depleted transplantation in children. The study's findings and limits: At the one-year point after transplant, T-cell counts and TCRbeta diversity were found to come mostly from T cells that had been newly produced. The origin of alpha-beta T cells about two months after transplant was reportedly several hundred expanded graft clones. Some patients' high day-60 TCRbeta diversity was attributed to recipient cells surviving conditioning.

As it was prepared, the TCRbeta library received unique molecular identifiers. TCRdb reprocessed the PCR reads with MiXCR, giving one entry per CDR3 protein. The sample contains 85,000 to 120,000 distinct CDR3 sequences, around 5.9% of which appear only once. This clonotype was found many times. As yet, its antigen is unknown. The clonotype comes from a female patient between 2 and 15 years old who had a stem cell transplant for Fanconi anemia, so the T cells may come from the graft donor. Specimen: PBMCs, mostly from graft donor cells, collected 60 days after TCRalphabeta/CD19-depleted stem cell transplant.

In DNA, the CDR3 is TGCAGCGTTAGGTTGGGGGGGGCTGGGAAAGCTTTCTTT. Its protein is CSVRLGGAGKAFF. V is TRBV29-1 and J is TRBJ1-1; possibly TRBD1 for D (6 bases). The CDR3 has 13 residues. Germline lookup yields CDR1 SQVTM and CDR2 ANQGSEA. V gave up 5 bases and J gave up 9 bases, with 19 bases separating them.